This T cell receptor beta chain was sequenced during a study of T cell repertoires in cytomegalovirus infection. TCRdb called the reads again in MiXCR, with one record for every CDR3 protein. Here the sample spans around 74,000 distinct CDR3 sequences, 3.7% being singletons. This clonotype was recorded at least ten times. V lost 6 bases, J lost 0 bases, and 12 bases lay in between. The length of the CDR3 is 15 residues. Germline assignment: CDR1 ENHRY and CDR2 SYGVKD. This TCR came from a human donor in good health (CMV status not recorded). Some clones in this sample may be carry-over from other donors' samples. The V and J genes are TRBV10-3 and TRBJ2-4, with D perhaps matching TRBD1 (6 bases). The sample consisted of PBMCs. The CDR3 reads CAIRKDSLAKNIQYF. Written as DNA, the CDR3 is TGTGCCATCAGAAAGGACAGTTTAGCCAAAAACATTCAGTACTTC.